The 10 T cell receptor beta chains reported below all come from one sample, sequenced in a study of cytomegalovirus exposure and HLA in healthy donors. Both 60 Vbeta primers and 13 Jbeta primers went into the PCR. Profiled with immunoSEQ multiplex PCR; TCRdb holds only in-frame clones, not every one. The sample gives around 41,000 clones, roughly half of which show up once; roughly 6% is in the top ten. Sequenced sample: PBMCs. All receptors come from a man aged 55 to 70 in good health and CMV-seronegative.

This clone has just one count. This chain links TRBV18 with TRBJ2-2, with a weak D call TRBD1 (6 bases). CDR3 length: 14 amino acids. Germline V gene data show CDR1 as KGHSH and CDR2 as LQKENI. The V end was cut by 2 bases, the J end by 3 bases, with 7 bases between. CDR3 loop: CASSPRQDTGELFF. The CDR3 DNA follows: TGTGCCAGCTCACCAAGACAGGACACCGGGGAGCTGTTTTTT.

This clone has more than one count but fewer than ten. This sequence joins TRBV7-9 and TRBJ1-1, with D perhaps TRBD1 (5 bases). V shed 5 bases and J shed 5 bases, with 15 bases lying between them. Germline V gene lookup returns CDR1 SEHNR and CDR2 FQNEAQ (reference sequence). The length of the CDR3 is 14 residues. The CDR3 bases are TGTGCCAGCAGCCCAGGACAAGTCGGAACTGAAGCTTTCTTT. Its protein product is CASSPGQVGTEAFF.

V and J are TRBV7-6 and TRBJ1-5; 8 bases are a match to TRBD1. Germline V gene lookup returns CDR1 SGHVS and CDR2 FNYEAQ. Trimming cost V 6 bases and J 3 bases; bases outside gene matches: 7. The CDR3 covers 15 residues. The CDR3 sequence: CASSRGTGPNQPQHF. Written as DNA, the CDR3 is TGTGCCAGCAGTAGGGGGACAGGCCCCAATCAGCCCCAGCATTTT.

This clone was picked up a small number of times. This CDR3 reads CASSQGTGNQPQHF. For the CDR3, the DNA is TGTGCCAGCTCACAGGGGACAGGCAATCAGCCCCAGCATTTT. The chain uses TRBV18 and TRBJ1-5; 7 bases are a match to TRBD1. V lost 4 bases to trimming and J lost 2 bases; unmatched junction nucleotides: 2. Germline loops: CDR1 KGHSH, CDR2 LQKENI. The CDR3 consists of 14 residues.

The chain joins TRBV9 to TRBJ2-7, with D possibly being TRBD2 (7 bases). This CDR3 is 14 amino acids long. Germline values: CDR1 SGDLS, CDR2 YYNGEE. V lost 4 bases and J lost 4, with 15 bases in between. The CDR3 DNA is TGTGCCAGCAGCCCTGGGGGGGCTAGGTACGAGCAGTACTTC. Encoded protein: CASSPGGARYEQYF.

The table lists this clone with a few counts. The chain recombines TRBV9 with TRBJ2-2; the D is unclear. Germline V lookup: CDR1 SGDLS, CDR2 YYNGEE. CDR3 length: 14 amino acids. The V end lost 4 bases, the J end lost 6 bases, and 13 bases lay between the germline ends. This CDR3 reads CASSPRSSAGELFF. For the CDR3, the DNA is TGTGCCAGCAGCCCCCGGAGTAGTGCCGGGGAGCTGTTTTTT.

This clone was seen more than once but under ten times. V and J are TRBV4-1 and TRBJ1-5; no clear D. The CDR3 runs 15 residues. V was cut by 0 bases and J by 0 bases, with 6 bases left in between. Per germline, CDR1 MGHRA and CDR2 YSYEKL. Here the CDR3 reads CASSQEIGSNQPQHF. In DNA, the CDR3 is TGCGCCAGCAGCCAAGAAATCGGTAGCAATCAGCCCCAGCATTTT.

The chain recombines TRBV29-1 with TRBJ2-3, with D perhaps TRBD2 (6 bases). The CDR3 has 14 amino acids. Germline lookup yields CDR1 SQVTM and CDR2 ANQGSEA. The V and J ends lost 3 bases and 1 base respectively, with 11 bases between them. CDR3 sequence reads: CSVDASARTDTQYF. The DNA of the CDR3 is TGCAGCGTTGATGCTAGCGCCCGCACAGATACGCAGTATTTT.

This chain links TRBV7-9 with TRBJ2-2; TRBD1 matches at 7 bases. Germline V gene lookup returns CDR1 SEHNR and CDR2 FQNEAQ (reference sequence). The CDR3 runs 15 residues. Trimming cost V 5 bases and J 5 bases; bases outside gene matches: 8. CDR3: CASSTPTGITGELFF. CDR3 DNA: TGTGCCAGCAGCACCCCGACAGGGATAACCGGGGAGCTGTTTTTT.

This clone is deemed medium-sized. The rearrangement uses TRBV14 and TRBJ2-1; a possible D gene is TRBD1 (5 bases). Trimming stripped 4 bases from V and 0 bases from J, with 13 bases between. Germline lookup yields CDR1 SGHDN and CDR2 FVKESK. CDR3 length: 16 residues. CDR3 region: CASSLSGIYSYNEQFF. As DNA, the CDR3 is TGTGCCAGCAGCCTATCAGGGATATACTCCTACAATGAGCAGTTCTTC.